What follows is one T cell receptor (beta chain) and its context. The sample belongs to a study of OX40 agonist ivuxolimab in advanced cancers. CDR3 length: 16 residues. V shed 4 bases and J 3 bases; nucleotides not matched to a gene: 10. Germline V lookup: CDR1 MDHEN, CDR2 SYDVKM. Using immunoSEQ multiplex PCR, the repertoire was profiled, and TCRdb retains in-frame clones only, with some absent. The table has about 72,000 clones, nearly 90% seen once. The clonotype originates from an adult with an advanced solid tumor such as melanoma, head and neck, liver or kidney cancer. This chain connects TRBV28 to TRBJ2-3; TRBD2 matches at 7 bases. Sequencing was performed on CD4+ or CD8+ T cells sorted from blood, taken in a trial of the OX40 agonist ivuxolimab. CDR3 residues: CASSSGLGGGTDTQYF. CDR3 DNA: TGTGCCAGCAGTTCTGGTCTGGGCGGGGGAACAGATACGCAGTATTTT.